This TCR beta chain was observed in a study of T cells in localized non-small cell lung cancer. Study results and caveats: A median of about 54 of the top 100 tumor clones appeared in adjacent lung, which was paired and uninvolved.

Details on this clone: Its antigen is unidentified.

Some clones are missing from TCRdb's copy, which holds only in-frame ones; the method was immunoSEQ multiplex PCR. Of 35,000 to 45,000 clones listed, around nine tenths were seen once; the top ten hold over 2.5%. This receptor was obtained from a female donor over 55 with stage I squamous cell lung carcinoma. The sequencing used peripheral blood, collected before any cancer treatment.

As DNA, the CDR3 is TGTGCCAGCAGCCCGGGGACAGTTGATAAGCAGTACTTC. Translating it yields CASSPGTVDKQYF. This sequence joins TRBV7-2 and TRBJ2-7, with TRBD1 matching 7 bases. V dropped 5 bases and J dropped 8; count of bases not matched to a gene: 9. CDR1 and CDR2 from the germline V gene are SGHTA and FQGNSA. This CDR3 is built from 13 residues.